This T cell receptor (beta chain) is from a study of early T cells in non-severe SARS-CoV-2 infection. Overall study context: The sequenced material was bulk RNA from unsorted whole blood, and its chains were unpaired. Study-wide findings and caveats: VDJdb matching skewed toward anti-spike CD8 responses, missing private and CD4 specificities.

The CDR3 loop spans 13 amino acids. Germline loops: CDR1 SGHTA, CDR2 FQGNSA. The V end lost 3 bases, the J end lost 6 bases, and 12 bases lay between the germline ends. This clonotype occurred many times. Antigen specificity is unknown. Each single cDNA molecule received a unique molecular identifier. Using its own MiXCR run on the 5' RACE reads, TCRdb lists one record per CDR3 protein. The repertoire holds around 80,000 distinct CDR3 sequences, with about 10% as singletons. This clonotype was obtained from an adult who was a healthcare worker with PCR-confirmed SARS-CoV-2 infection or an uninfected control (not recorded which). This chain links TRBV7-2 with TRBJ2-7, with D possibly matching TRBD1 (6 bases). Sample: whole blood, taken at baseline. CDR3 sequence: CASSFRGSSEQYF. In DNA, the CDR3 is TGTGCCAGCAGCTTCAGGGGCTCCAGCGAGCAGTACTTC.